The present T cell receptor (beta chain) was sequenced within a study of patients and donors after allogeneic stem cell transplantation. V lost 4 bases to trimming and J lost 3 bases; unmatched junction nucleotides: 11. This CDR3 contains 17 residues. TCRdb itself ran the RT-PCR reads through MiXCR, one entry per CDR3 protein. The table includes around 160,000 distinct CDR3 sequences, over 25% detected once. In its sample, this clonotype was seen many times. The genes are TRBV12-3 or TRBV12-4 and TRBJ1-1; 10 nucleotides align to TRBD1. The sequencing input was blood, either unsorted or a sorted T cell fraction (not recorded which). The clonotype comes from a human donor who was either an allogeneic HSCT recipient or a stem cell or donor lymphocyte infusion donor (not recorded which). It is not recorded whose cells these are; they may come from a transplant donor. The CDR3 sequence: CASSWYEGGQGDTEAFF. The CDR3 DNA reads TGTGCCAGCAGTTGGTATGAGGGTGGACAGGGGGACACTGAAGCTTTCTTT.